This TCR beta chain was observed in a study of blood T cells in healthy people across ages. Study conclusions and caveats: Strong correlation existed between TCR beta diversity and naive T cell percentage.

It was with a sample-barcoded 5' primer and a J-beta primer mix that a second PCR of roughly 7 to 12 cycles was run. TCRdb re-derived calls from the 5' RACE reads in MiXCR, one entry per CDR3 protein. This sample has roughly 730,000 distinct CDR3 sequences, with more than 50% found just once. Turning to this clonotype: Its antigen remains unknown.

The CDR3 spans 13 residues. The germline CDR1 and CDR2 sequences are SGHNT and YYREEE (reference sequence). The V and J ends lost 0 bases and 2 bases respectively, with 6 bases between them. The sample taken for sequencing was blood. The TCR comes from a man aged 40-50 years in good health. This chain joins TRBV5-4 and TRBJ2-7; D is unclear. CDR3 DNA: TGTGCCAGCAGCTTGGCTAGTACCTACGAGCAGTACTTC. This sequence encodes CASSLASTYEQYF.